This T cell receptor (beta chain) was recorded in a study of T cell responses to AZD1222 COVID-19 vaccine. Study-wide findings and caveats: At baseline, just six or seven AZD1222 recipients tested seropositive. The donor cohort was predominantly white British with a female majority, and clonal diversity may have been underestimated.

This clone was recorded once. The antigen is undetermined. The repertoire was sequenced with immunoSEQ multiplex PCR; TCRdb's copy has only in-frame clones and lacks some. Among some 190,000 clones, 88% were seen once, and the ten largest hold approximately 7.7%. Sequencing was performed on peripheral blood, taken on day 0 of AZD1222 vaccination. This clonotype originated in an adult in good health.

CDR3 sequence reads: CASSLLIGGIGSPLHF. CDR3 in DNA: TGTGCCAGCAGCTTACTTATTGGGGGAATAGGCTCACCCCTCCACTTT. This sequence joins TRBV11-2 and TRBJ1-6, with D perhaps TRBD1 (5 bases). This CDR3 is 16 amino acids long. The germline CDR1 and CDR2 sequences are SGHAT and FQNNGV. Trimming took 2 bases from V and 10 from J, leaving 18 bases between them.